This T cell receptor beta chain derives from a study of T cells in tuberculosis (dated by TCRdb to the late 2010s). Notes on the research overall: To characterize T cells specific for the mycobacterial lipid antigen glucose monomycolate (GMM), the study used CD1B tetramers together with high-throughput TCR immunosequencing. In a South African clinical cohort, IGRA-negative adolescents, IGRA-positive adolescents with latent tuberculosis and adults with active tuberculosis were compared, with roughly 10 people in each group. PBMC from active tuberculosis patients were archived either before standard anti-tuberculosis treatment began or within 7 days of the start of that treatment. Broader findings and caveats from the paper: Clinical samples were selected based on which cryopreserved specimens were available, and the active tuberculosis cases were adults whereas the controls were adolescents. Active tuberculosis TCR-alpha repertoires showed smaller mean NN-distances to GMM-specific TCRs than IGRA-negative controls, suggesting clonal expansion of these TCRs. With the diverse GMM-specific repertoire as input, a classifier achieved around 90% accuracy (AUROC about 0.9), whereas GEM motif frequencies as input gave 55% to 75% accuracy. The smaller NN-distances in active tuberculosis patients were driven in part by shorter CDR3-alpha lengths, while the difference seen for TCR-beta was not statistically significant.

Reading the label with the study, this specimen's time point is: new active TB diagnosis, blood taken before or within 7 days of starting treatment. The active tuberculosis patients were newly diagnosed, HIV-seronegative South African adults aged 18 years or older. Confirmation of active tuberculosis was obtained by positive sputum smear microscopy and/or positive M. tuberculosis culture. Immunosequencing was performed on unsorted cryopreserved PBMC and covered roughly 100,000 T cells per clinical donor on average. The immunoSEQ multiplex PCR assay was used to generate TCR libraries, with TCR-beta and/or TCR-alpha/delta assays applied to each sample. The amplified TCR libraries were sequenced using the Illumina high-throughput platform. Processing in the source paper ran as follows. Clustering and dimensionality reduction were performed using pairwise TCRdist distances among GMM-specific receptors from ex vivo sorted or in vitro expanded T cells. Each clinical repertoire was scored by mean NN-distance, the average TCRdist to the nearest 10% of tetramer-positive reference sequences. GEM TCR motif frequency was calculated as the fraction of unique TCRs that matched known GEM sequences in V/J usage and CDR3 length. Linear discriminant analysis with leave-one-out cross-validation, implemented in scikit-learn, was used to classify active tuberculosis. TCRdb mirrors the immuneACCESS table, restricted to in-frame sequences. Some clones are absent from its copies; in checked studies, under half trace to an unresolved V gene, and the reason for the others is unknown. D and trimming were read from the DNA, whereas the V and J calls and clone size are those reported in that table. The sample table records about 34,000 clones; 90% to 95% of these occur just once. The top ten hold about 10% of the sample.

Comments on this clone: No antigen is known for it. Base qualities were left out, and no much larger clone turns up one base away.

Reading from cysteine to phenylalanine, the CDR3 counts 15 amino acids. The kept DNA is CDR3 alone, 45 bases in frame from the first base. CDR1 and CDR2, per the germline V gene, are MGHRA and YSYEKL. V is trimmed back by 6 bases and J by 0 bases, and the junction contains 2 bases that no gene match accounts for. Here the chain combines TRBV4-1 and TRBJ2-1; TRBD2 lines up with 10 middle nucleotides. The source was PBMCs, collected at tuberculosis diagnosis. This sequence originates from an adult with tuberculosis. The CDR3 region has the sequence CASSPSGSSYNEQFF. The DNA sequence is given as TGCGCCAGCAGTCCTAGCGGGAGCTCCTACAATGAGCAGTTCTTC.